Listed below are T cell receptor beta chains from one sample, sequenced in a study of cytomegalovirus exposure and HLA in healthy donors. TCRdb keeps only in-frame clones here, not all; method: immunoSEQ multiplex PCR. This sample has nearly 200,000 clones, with 65% to 85% found just once. What was sequenced was PBMCs. These receptors all stem from a boy aged 2 to 9 in good health and CMV-seronegative. The CDR3 runs from the conserved cysteine through the conserved F or W. The D gene is left open where the match is weak. A clone size is listed for some rows: how often the clone was seen (once, few, many), or a class if it is expanded.

d_call	j_call	clone_size	v_call	cdr3_nt	cdr3_aa
.	TRBJ2-4	.	TRBV20-1	TGCAGTGCTGACGGAGAGAACATTCAGTACTTC	CSADGENIQYF
TRBD2	TRBJ2-3	few	TRBV5-4	TGTGCCAGCAGCTTTCGGGGGGGCCCCACAGATACGCAGTATTTT	CASSFRGGPTDTQYF
TRBD2	TRBJ2-3	.	TRBV25-1	TGTGCCAGCAGTGAACAACTAGCGGGGGGGCTCACAGATACGCAGTATTTT	CASSEQLAGGLTDTQYF
.	TRBJ2-1	once	TRBV4-1	TGCGCCAGCAGCCCCCTTGGTGGCGGGACGGGTTACAATGAGCAGTTCTTC	CASSPLGGGTGYNEQFF
.	TRBJ2-7	.	TRBV5-1	TGCGCCAGCAGCTTGGGAGGCCGGGAGCAGTACTTC	CASSLGGREQYF
.	TRBJ1-1	.	TRBV6-5	TGTGCCAGCAGTTACTCGATGGCCAGGGCGGATACTTTCTTT	CASSYSMARADTFF
.	TRBJ1-2	.	TRBV7-9	TGTGCCAGCAGCCCCTCAGGCATGAACTATGGCTACACCTTC	CASSPSGMNYGYTF
.	TRBJ1-3	.	TRBV7-9	TGTGCCAGCAGCCGAACAGGCAGTAAGGGAAACACCATATATTTT	CASSRTGSKGNTIYF
.	TRBJ2-5	once	TRBV10-3	TGTGCCATCAGTTCCGCGCGGGCCCAAGAGACCCAGTACTTC	CAISSARAQETQYF
.	TRBJ2-1	.	TRBV5-1	TGCGCCAGCAGCTTGGAACAGGAGGGAAATGAGCAGTTCTTC	CASSLEQEGNEQFF
.	TRBJ2-6	.	TRBV7-6	TGTGCCAGCAGCTTAGAGGGGCGGAACTCTGGGGCCAACGTCCTGACTTTC	CASSLEGRNSGANVLTF
TRBD2	TRBJ2-3	.	TRBV5-1	TGCGCCAGCAGCTTGGGGGTCCTCGGCGGGGGGGCCCCAGATACGCAGTATTTT	CASSLGVLGGGAPDTQYF
.	TRBJ2-1	.	TRBV9	TGTGCCAGCAGCGTAGGGGGAGGTGAGCAGTTCTTC	CASSVGGGEQFF
TRBD2	TRBJ2-3	.	TRBV19	TGTGCCAGTAGCGCGGGAGGAGATACGCAGTATTTT	CASSAGGDTQYF
TRBD1	TRBJ1-5	.	TRBV23-1	TGCGCCAATTTGACAGGGAATAGCAATCAGCCCCAGCATTTT	CANLTGNSNQPQHF
TRBD2	TRBJ2-4	few	TRBV2	TGTGCCAGCAGGGCTAGCGGGAACCTAGCTCGGGCCAAAAACATTCAGTACTTC	CASRASGNLARAKNIQYF